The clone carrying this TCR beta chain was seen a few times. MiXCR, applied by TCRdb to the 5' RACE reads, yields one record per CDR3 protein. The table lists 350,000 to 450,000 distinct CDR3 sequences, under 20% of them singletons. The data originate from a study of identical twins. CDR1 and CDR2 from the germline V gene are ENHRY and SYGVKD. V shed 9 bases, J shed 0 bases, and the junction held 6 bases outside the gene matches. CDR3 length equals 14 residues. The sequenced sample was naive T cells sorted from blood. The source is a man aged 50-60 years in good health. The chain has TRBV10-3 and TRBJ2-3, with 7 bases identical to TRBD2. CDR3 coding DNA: TGTGCCATTTCGCCTAGCGGCAGCACAGATACGCAGTATTTT. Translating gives CAISPSGSTDTQYF.